A single sample gave rise to the 9 T cell receptor beta chains below, sequenced in a study of T-cell memory formation after mild COVID-19. In TCRdb, the 5' RACE reads were re-called with MiXCR into one record per CDR3 protein. The profile shows hundreds of thousands of distinct CDR3 sequences, roughly 23% of them singletons. Material for sequencing was PBMCs or a T cell subset sorted from them (not recorded which). The source of these receptors is an adult woman who had mild COVID-19 (a few samples of this study predate the infection). Cell type and time point are not known.

This clonotype has only a few counts. V gene TRBV7-3 combines with J gene TRBJ2-2; TRBD1 or TRBD2 may be the D gene (5 bases each). The CDR3 runs to 15 residues. The V and J ends lost 1 base and 4 bases respectively, with 10 bases between them. Per germline, CDR1 SGHTA and CDR2 FQGTGA. The CDR3 here is CASSLRGPTTGELFF. CDR3 in DNA: TGTGCCAGCAGCTTAAGGGGACCAACCACCGGGGAGCTGTTTTTT.

This clonotype came up many times. The chain joins TRBV3-1 to TRBJ2-1; D possibly corresponds to TRBD2 (5 bases). Germline loops: CDR1 LGHDT, CDR2 YNNKEL (reference sequence). This CDR3 has 16 amino acids. Trimming removed 1 base from V and 12 bases from J, with 22 bases in between. CDR3 in DNA: TGTGCCAGCAGCCAAGGGGAGCGGAGGCCCCCATTCGGGCAGTTCTTC. The encoded protein is CASSQGERRPPFGQFF.

This rearrangement joins TRBV12-3 or TRBV12-4 to TRBJ1-2; 8 bases line up with TRBD1. V shed 5 bases, J shed 9 bases, and the junction held 11 bases outside the gene matches. The CDR3 spans 14 residues. Here the CDR3 reads CASSTGQGDVSYTF. The CDR3 DNA follows: TGTGCCAGCAGTACCGGACAGGGAGATGTAAGCTACACCTTC.

This clonotype came up a few times. The chain combines TRBV6-5 with TRBJ2-6, with TRBD2 matching over 8 bases. Germline values: CDR1 MNHEY, CDR2 SVGAGI. The CDR3 runs to 15 residues. Trimming removed 8 bases from V and 0 bases from J; junction bases left unmatched: 3. The CDR3 DNA follows: TGTGCCAGCCACCGGGGGGGCTCTGGGGCCAACGTCCTGACTTTC. Protein product: CASHRGGSGANVLTF.

This clonotype appeared a few times. The CDR3 spells CASSPLDRGDEAFF. The DNA for the CDR3 is TGTGCCAGCAGCCCCTTGGACAGGGGCGATGAAGCTTTCTTT. V is TRBV7-9 and J is TRBJ1-1, with 9 bases aligning to TRBD1. The CDR3 covers 14 residues. Germline CDR1 and CDR2: SEHNR and FQNEAQ (reference sequence). Losses at the gene ends were 5 bases for V and 7 bases for J; bases not matched to a gene: 8. Drawing the rest from reference TRBV7-9 and TRBJ1-1, the complete variable domain is DTGVSQNPRHKITKRGQNVTFRCDPISEHNRLYWYRQTLGQGPEFLTYFQNEAQLEKSRLLSDRFSAERPKGSFSTLEIQRTEQGDSAMYLCASSPLDRGDEAFFGQGTRLTVV.

This clonotype was seen more than once but under ten times. This chain links TRBV12-3 or TRBV12-4 with TRBJ2-1; possible D gene TRBD1, 6 bases. The CDR3 covers 14 residues. V lost 2 bases and J 8 bases, leaving 13 bases between the germline ends. Here the CDR3 reads CASSLRQGMDEQFF. CDR3 bases: TGTGCCAGCAGTTTACGGCAGGGGATGGATGAGCAGTTCTTC.

For the CDR3, the DNA is TGCAGCGTTGCCGACGGCGACAATGAGCAGTTCTTC. It encodes CSVADGDNEQFF. This chain connects TRBV29-1 to TRBJ2-1; D is unresolved. The CDR3 has 12 amino acids. V was trimmed by 4 bases and J by 5 bases, leaving 9 bases between them. Germline CDR1 reads SQVTM; CDR2 reads ANQGSEA.

The chain has TRBV9 and TRBJ2-1; no definite D call. Germline values: CDR1 SGDLS, CDR2 YYNGEE. Between the trimmed V and J ends, which lost 0 bases and 0 bases, there was a span of 10 bases. The CDR3 has 16 residues. Here the CDR3 reads CASSVGASSSYNEQFF. The CDR3 bases are TGTGCCAGCAGCGTAGGGGCGTCAAGCTCCTACAATGAGCAGTTCTTC.

The genes are TRBV18 and TRBJ2-7; 9 bases fit TRBD2. Per the germline V gene, CDR1 is KGHSH and CDR2 is LQKENI. With V trimmed by 0 bases and J by 9 bases, 12 bases remained unmatched. The CDR3 runs 16 residues. CDR3 in DNA: TGTGCCAGCTCACCACCGACGGCTAGCGGGAAACTGGCGCAGTACTTC. It yields the protein CASSPPTASGKLAQYF.